This is a list of T cell receptor beta chains from one sample in a study of somatic mutations in cytotoxic T cells in rheumatoid arthritis. Here immunoSEQ multiplex PCR was the method, and the copy in TCRdb shows in-frame clones only, minus some. This table has roughly 10,000 clones, 70% to 90% appearing once. The sample taken for sequencing was CD8+ T cells sorted from blood. The receptor source for this set is an adult with rheumatoid arthritis. CDR3s include the opening cysteine and the closing phenylalanine or tryptophan. Clone size is given for some rows only: seen once, a few or many times, or a class if the clone is expanded.

V,size,CDR3
TRBV6-5,-,CASSYAGNYEQYF
TRBV13,-,CASSLDRVFDSYNEQFF
TRBV9,-,CASSGAFSSYNEQFF
TRBV15,-,CATSFSRPQPQHF
TRBV6-1,few,CASSDFEQHSGNTIYF
TRBV19,-,CASAEGAAESYEQYF
TRBV5-1,-,CASSLPGGAEGYTF
TRBV28,once,CASSHRTDSNTGELFF
TRBV19,-,CASSPLTSGQETQYF
TRBV27,-,CASSPTSGGHSSYNEQFF
TRBV4-3,-,CASSQDGRGVETQYF
TRBV10-2,-,CASSDYRVPNQPQHF
TRBV11-2,-,CASSLEPGHEQYF
TRBV4-1,-,CASSQQDRGYEQFF